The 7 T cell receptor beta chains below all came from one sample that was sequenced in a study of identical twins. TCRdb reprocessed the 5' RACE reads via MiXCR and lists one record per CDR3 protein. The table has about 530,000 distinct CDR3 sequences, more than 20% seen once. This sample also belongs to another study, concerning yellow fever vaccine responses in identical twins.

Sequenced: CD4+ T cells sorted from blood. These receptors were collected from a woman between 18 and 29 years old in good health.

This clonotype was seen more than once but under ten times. CDR3 nucleotide sequence: TGTGCCAGCGAAGGGGCGGACCTCACCGGGGAGCTGTTTTTT. It specifies CASEGADLTGELFF. The chain joins TRBV6-1 to TRBJ2-2; possibly TRBD1 for D (5 bases). The CDR3 contains 14 residues. Trimming cost V 8 bases and J 4 bases, with 14 bases left between them. The germline V gene encodes CDR1 MNHNS and CDR2 SASEGT.

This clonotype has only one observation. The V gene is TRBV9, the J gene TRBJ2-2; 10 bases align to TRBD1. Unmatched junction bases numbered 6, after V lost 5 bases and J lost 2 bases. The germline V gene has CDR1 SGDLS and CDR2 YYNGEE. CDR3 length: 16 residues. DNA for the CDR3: TGTGCCAGCAGAGGTGGGACAGGGGCCAACACCGGGGAGCTGTTTTTT. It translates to CASRGGTGANTGELFF.

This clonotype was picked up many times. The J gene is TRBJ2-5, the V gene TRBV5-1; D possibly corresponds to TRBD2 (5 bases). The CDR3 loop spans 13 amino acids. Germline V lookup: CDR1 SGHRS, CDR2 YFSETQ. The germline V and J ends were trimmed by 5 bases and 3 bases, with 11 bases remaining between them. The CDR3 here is CASSVYGKETQYF. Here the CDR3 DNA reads TGCGCCAGCAGTGTATACGGGAAAGAGACCCAGTACTTC. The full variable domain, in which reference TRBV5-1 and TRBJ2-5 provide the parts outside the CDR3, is KAGVTQTPRYLIKTRGQQVTLSCSPISGHRSVSWYQQTPGQGLQFLFEYFSETQRNKGNFPGRFSGRQFSNSRSEMNVSTLELGDSALYLCASSVYGKETQYFGPGTRLLVL.

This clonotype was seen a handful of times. The CDR3 DNA follows: TGTGCCAGCAGTGAAGCCTTAGGGCACCAAGAGACCCAGTACTTC. This encodes CASSEALGHQETQYF. The V gene is TRBV6-1, the J gene TRBJ2-5; D ambiguous. The V gene lost 0 bases and the J gene lost 0 bases, with 8 bases spanning the gap. The CDR3 is 15 amino acids. Germline V lookup: CDR1 MNHNS, CDR2 SASEGT.

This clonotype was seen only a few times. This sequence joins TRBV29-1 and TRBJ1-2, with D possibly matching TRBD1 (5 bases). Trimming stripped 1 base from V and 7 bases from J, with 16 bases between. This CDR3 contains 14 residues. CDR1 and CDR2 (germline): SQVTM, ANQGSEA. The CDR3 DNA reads TGCAGCGTTGAAGGAGACAGACCCCAGGGTGGCTACACCTTC. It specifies CSVEGDRPQGGYTF.

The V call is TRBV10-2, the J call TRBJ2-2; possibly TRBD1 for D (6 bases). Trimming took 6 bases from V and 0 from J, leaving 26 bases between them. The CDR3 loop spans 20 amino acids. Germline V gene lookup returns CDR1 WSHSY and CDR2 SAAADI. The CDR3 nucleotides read TGCGCCAGCAGGGCCGGGCTGAGTTTAGGGGGTAGGCCGAACACCGGGGAGCTGTTTTTT. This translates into CASRAGLSLGGRPNTGELFF.

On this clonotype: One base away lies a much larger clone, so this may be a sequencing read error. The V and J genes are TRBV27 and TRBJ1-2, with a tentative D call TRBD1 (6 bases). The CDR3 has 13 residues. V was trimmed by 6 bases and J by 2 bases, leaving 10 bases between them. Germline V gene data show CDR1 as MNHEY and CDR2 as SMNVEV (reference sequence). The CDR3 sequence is CASSMGHNYGYTF. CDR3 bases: TGTGCCAGCAGCATGGGACACAACTATGGCTACACCTTC.